Below, one T cell receptor (beta chain) is given with its context. No antigen is known for it. The sample holds no much larger clone one base away, and base qualities are not on file. The donors belonged to the validation cohort of 90 to 150 subjects, which was separate from the approximately 660-subject first cohort. This sample was included in a study of cytomegalovirus exposure and HLA in healthy donors (dated 2017 in TCRdb). For the wider study: A later analysis indicated that the roughly 120 validation repertoires were generated on the platform also employed for the approximately 700 repertoires of the first cohort. To predict cytomegalovirus infection status, the study brought together high-throughput TCR immunosequencing, statistical association of individual TCRs with disease status, and machine learning. The study aimed to test whether cataloging public T cell receptors could reveal signatures of past pathogen exposure. Besides the first cohort of roughly 640 subjects, a separate validation cohort made up of around 120 different subjects was used.

The study at large found these results: In vitro tests confirmed that a few of the cytomegalovirus-associated TCR beta chains recognize cytomegalovirus antigens. The classifier was reported to diagnose cytomegalovirus status with high specificity and sensitivity in both the original and validation cohorts. A later analysis had no HLA typing for the validation cohort, so co-occurrence there was scored across all 110 or so repertoires. The study gave a list of over 150 TCR beta chains associated with cytomegalovirus. Most TCR sequences were observed very rarely across donors, whereas some public TCRs were present in many individuals. A later analysis found that TCRs clustered in the first cohort also tended to co-occur in the 120 validation repertoires, with 94% of cluster scores above 0. The authors suggested that the approach could potentially be generalized to other disease states and immunological phenotypes.

Libraries were prepared through the immunoSEQ multiplex PCR assay. The study's own analysis went as follows. A statistical classification framework was developed to diagnose cytomegalovirus status using the catalog of TCR beta chain sequences. TCRdb obtained this table from immuneACCESS and retained in-frame rearrangements with V and J assigned. These tables miss some clones; where compared with another copy, unresolved V genes account for less than half of the shortfall, and the remainder is unexplained. The V and J calls and the clone size are those of that table, but D and trimming were determined from the DNA. This sample has a few hundred thousand clones in its table, and 90% of those were observed once. 3.1% of the sample belongs to the ten largest clones. The CDR3 measures 12 amino acids from cysteine to phenylalanine. Here the CDR3 DNA is all that survives: 36 bases in frame from base 1. From a lookup of the germline V gene, CDR1 and CDR2 are SQVTM and ANQGSEA. V drops 5 bases and J drops 10 bases, leaving 15 bases in between.

The sequenced material came from PBMCs. The clonotype was recovered from a woman in her twenties or thirties in good health and CMV-seronegative. Recombination linked TRBV29-1 to TRBJ2-1; the best D guess is TRBD2, with 6 bases matching. The CDR3 sequence is CSVRREWVEQFF. The nucleotide sequence is TGCAGCGTTAGGAGGGAGTGGGTAGAGCAGTTCTTC.